Below, 14 T cell receptor beta chains from the same sample are listed, as sequenced in a study of regulatory T cells in long-lasting Graves disease. Time point given: persistent/refractory GD, antithyroid drugs over 5 years with positive TRAb. From RNA extracted from PBMCs, the TCR library was made. The authors built TCR beta libraries using iRepertoire HTBI primers and Arm-PCR of CDR3 regions. From the multiplex PCR reads, TCRdb called clonotypes with MiXCR, one entry per CDR3 protein. The sample includes approximately 360,000 distinct CDR3 sequences, 23% of them seen just once. The sequencing used peripheral blood mononuclear cells (PBMCs), collected when the disease was refractory, from a patient treated with antithyroid drugs. Receptors originate from a woman aged 40-49 years with Graves disease.

DNA of the CDR3: TGTGCCAGCAGTTCCCGTCCCGGGACAGAGCAGTTCTTC. Amino acids: CASSSRPGTEQFF. The V call is TRBV27, the J call TRBJ2-1, with D possibly TRBD1 on 6 matching bases. The CDR3 totals 13 residues. V shed 4 bases and J shed 10 bases, with 14 bases lying between them. Germline CDR1 MNHEY, CDR2 SMNVEV (reference sequence).

This clonotype came up many times. The chain uses TRBV28 and TRBJ2-5, with TRBD2 identical over 8 bases. The germline V gene encodes CDR1 MDHEN and CDR2 SYDVKM. The junction had 7 bases not matched to a gene; V was cut back by 3 bases and J by 1 base. The CDR3 loop spans 16 amino acids. This chain's CDR3 is CASSLGISGAQETQYF. In nucleotides, the CDR3 is TGTGCCAGCAGTTTGGGAATTAGCGGGGCCCAAGAGACCCAGTACTTC. Drawing the rest from reference TRBV28 and TRBJ2-5, the complete variable domain is DVKVTQSSRYLVKRTGEKVFLECVQDMDHENMFWYRQDPGLGLRLIYFSYDVKMKEKGDIPEGYSVSREKKERFSLILESASTNQTSMYLCASSLGISGAQETQYFGPGTRLLVL.

This clonotype was recorded only once. This sequence joins TRBV20-1 and TRBJ1-1; D gene ambiguous. CDR1 and CDR2 from the germline V gene are DFQATT and SNEGSKA (reference sequence). The CDR3 loop spans 13 amino acids. Trimming removed 6 bases from V and 11 bases from J, with 22 bases in between. CDR3 loop: CSAPVGRALWAFF. Here the CDR3 DNA reads TGCAGTGCCCCCGTGGGGAGGGCTTTGTGGGCTTTCTTT.

This chain uses TRBV11-2 with TRBJ2-7, with TRBD1 identical over 11 bases. J was trimmed by 0 bases and V by 6 bases; bases with no gene match: 7. Germline loops: CDR1 SGHAT, CDR2 FQNNGV. The CDR3 covers 16 residues. As DNA, the CDR3 is TGTGCCAGCAGTAGGACAGGGGGCCTCCACTCCTACGAGCAGTACTTC. It codes for CASSRTGGLHSYEQYF.

This clonotype was observed at least ten times. The V gene is TRBV6-1, the J gene TRBJ2-7; a weak D match, TRBD2 (6 bases). This CDR3 has 16 residues. The ends were cut back, 6 bases at V and 0 bases at J, with 18 bases in the middle. Looked up from germline, CDR1 is MNHNS and CDR2 is SASEGT. The CDR3 spells CASSSRGGSASYEQYF. CDR3 DNA sequence: TGTGCCAGCAGCTCCCGAGGAGGGAGCGCCTCCTACGAGCAGTACTTC.

The J gene is TRBJ1-3, the V gene TRBV29-1, with a tentative D call TRBD1 (6 bases). The germline V gene encodes CDR1 SQVTM and CDR2 ANQGSEA. V lost 4 bases to trimming and J lost 3 bases, with 13 bases between them. There are 14 residues in the CDR3. Written as DNA, the CDR3 is TGCAGCGTTGTGTGGGGGGCGCATGGAAACACCATATATTTT. It yields the protein CSVVWGAHGNTIYF.

Comment on this clonotype: A much more abundant neighbour one base away suggests this may be a read error. The conserved phenylalanine or tryptophan is not found at the CDR3 terminus, so this likely reflects a read error. The genes are TRBV7-3 and TRBJ2-5; D ambiguous. The germline V and J ends were trimmed by 1 base and 1 base, with 7 bases remaining between them. The CDR3 length is 14 residues. Germline values: CDR1 SGHTA, CDR2 FQGTGA. CDR3 DNA: TGTGCCAGCAGCTTAAACGGCATCCAAGAGACCCAGTACCTC. Translating gives CASSLNGIQETQYL.

This clonotype was counted ten times or more. Here the CDR3 reads CASNPGQGRSGANVLTF. For the CDR3, the DNA is TGTGCCAGCAATCCGGGACAGGGGCGTTCTGGGGCCAACGTCCTGACTTTC. The rearrangement joins TRBV6-2 or TRBV6-3 to TRBJ2-6, with 10 bases identical to TRBD1. Germline trimming cut 7 bases from V and 1 base from J; bases unmatched to any gene: 7. CDR3 length: 17 amino acids. The V gene's germline CDR1 is MNHEY and CDR2 SVGEGT.

To note about this clonotype: A single base separates this from a much larger clone, so it may be a read error. The J gene is TRBJ2-7, the V gene TRBV15; no clear D gene. This CDR3 is built from 14 residues. The germline V and J ends were trimmed by 3 bases and 2 bases, with 11 bases remaining between them. Germline V gives CDR1 LNHNV, CDR2 YYDKDF (reference sequence). The CDR3 reads CATSRVYLPYEQYF. CDR3 coding DNA: TGTGCCACCAGCAGGGTCTACCTCCCCTACGAGCAGTACTTC. The full variable domain, rest sourced from reference TRBV15 and TRBJ2-7, is DAMVIQNPRYQVTQFGKPVTLSCSQTLNHNVMYWYQQKSSQAPKLLFHYYDKDFNNEADTPDNFQSRRPNTSFCFLDIRSPGLGDTAMYLCATSRVYLPYEQYFGPGTRLTVT.

This clonotype has at least ten counts. The V and J genes are TRBV29-1 and TRBJ1-6; 7 nucleotides agree with TRBD1. The CDR3 spans 18 residues. Looked up from germline, CDR1 is SQVTM and CDR2 is ANQGSEA. V dropped 8 bases and J dropped 0; count of bases not matched to a gene: 16. The CDR3 loop reads CSLLRPQTGSSYNSPLHF. The CDR3 DNA reads as TGCAGCTTGTTGCGGCCCCAGACAGGGAGCTCCTATAATTCACCCCTCCACTTT.

This clonotype was found a few times. The V call is TRBV11-2, the J call TRBJ1-4; D remains ambiguous. With 1 base removed from V and 5 bases from J, the gap between germline ends came to 5 bases. The CDR3 extends over 13 amino acids. CDR1 is SGHAT, CDR2 FQNNGV, per germline. The CDR3, as DNA: TGTGCCAGCAGCTTAGCTTTCAATGAAAAACTGTTTTTT. Amino acids: CASSLAFNEKLFF.

This clonotype has a handful of counts. This chain links TRBV7-3 with TRBJ1-2; 11 bases are shared with TRBD1. J lost 8 bases, V lost 5 bases, and 13 bases had no gene match. This CDR3 has 16 residues. In germline, CDR1 is SGHTA, CDR2 FQGTGA. In DNA, the CDR3 is TGTGCCAGCAGCCTCTCCGGGACAGGGGGTCAAGACGGCTACACCTTC. Its protein is CASSLSGTGGQDGYTF.

This clonotype showed up just a few times. CDR3 in DNA: TGTGCCACCCGTTATGGCGGCTCCTACGAGCAGTACTTC. It codes for CATRYGGSYEQYF. V and J are TRBV15 and TRBJ2-7; D gene unclear. V lost 8 bases and J 0 bases, leaving 11 bases between the germline ends. The CDR3 has 13 residues. Looked up from germline, CDR1 is LNHNV and CDR2 is YYDKDF (reference sequence). Variable domain in full (rest from reference TRBV15 and TRBJ2-7): DAMVIQNPRYQVTQFGKPVTLSCSQTLNHNVMYWYQQKSSQAPKLLFHYYDKDFNNEADTPDNFQSRRPNTSFCFLDIRSPGLGDTAMYLCATRYGGSYEQYFGPGTRLTVT.

This chain links TRBV20-1 with TRBJ1-5; a possible D gene is TRBD1 (6 bases). Germline values: CDR1 DFQATT, CDR2 SNEGSKA (reference sequence). With 0 bases removed from V and 0 bases from J, the gap between germline ends came to 24 bases. The CDR3 runs to 20 residues. This CDR3 reads CSARDGRSGHLLYSNQPQHF. Written as DNA, the CDR3 is TGCAGTGCTAGAGATGGTAGGTCGGGACACCTACTCTATAGCAATCAGCCCCAGCATTTT.